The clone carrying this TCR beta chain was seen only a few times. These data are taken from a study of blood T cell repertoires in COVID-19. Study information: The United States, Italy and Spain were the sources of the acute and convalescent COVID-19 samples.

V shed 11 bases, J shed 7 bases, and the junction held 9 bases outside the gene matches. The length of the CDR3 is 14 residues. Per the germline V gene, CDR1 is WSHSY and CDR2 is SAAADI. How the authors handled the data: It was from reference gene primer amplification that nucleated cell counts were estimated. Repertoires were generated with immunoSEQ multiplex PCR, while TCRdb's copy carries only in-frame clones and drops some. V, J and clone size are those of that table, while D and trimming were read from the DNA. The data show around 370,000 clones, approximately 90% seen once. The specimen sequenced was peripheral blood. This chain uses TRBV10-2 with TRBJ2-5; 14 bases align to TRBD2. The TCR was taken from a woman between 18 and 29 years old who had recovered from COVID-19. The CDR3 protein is CAAGTSGSEGTQYF. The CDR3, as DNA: TGCGCCGCAGGGACTAGCGGGAGCGAAGGGACCCAGTACTTC.